This paragraph reports one T cell receptor beta chain. Its antigen is as yet unknown. This sample stems from a study of beta chain features in type 1 diabetes. In the study overall: Patients shared similar age, gender and cell yields with healthy donors.

Sequenced material consisted of expressed TCRB transcripts (all of the isolated RNA was reverse transcribed). The assay was immunoSEQ multiplex PCR, and TCRdb's table has in-frame clones only and misses some. The table records around 240,000 clones, under 20% of them present only once. The CDR3 runs 13 residues. Trimming cost V 8 bases and J 4 bases, with 15 bases left between them. In germline, CDR1 is SQVTM, CDR2 ANQGSEA. Findings and limits, study-wide: TCRB CDR3s were moderately but significantly shorter in Type 1 diabetes patients in all four CD4+ subsets.

The sample taken for sequencing was naive CD4+ T cells from blood. This receptor was identified in a man under 40 with type 1 diabetes. The chain links TRBV29-1 to TRBJ2-1; no clear D gene. The chain's CDR3 is CSSLPASYNEQFF. CDR3 sequence (DNA): TGCAGCTCCCTCCCAGCTTCTTACAATGAGCAGTTCTTC.